The 29 T cell receptor beta chains below were found in one sample sequenced in a study of early T cells in non-severe SARS-CoV-2 infection. MiXCR, run by TCRdb on the 5' RACE reads, gives a single entry per CDR3 protein. The data contain tens of thousands of distinct CDR3 sequences, roughly a sixth of them singletons. The specimen comprised whole blood, sampled at baseline. These receptors originate from an adult who was a healthcare worker with PCR-confirmed SARS-CoV-2 infection or an uninfected control (not recorded which).

This clonotype appeared a few times. Sequence at one end of the junction differs from germline and may be a read error. The chain uses TRBV7-2 and TRBJ2-4; D is perhaps TRBD2 (6 bases). The CDR3 covers 16 residues. Germline CDR1 and CDR2: SGHTA and FQGNSA. CDR3 loop: CASSLAAGWAKDIQYF. The DNA for the CDR3 is TGTGCCAGCAGCTTAGCGGCGGGGTGGGCCAAAGACATTCAGTACTTC.

Ten or more counts support this clonotype. The V call is TRBV7-2, the J call TRBJ1-1; D gene uncertain. The CDR3 is 13 residues long. Trimming removed 5 bases at V and 11 bases at J, with 18 bases between. Looked up from germline, CDR1 is SGHTA and CDR2 is FQGNSA. CDR3 in DNA: TGTGCCAGCAGCCCCTCTGGGGAAGGGTTGGCTTTCTTT. Residues: CASSPSGEGLAFF.

There are a few counts of this clonotype. The CDR3 end shows no conserved phenylalanine or tryptophan, and so a read error is likely. It is unclear where the CDR3 begins or ends on the DNA, so no DNA is shown, and the CDR3 is as TCRdb lists it. The chain links TRBV21-1 to TRBJ1-1; the table's D call of TRBD1 was not tested on the DNA. TRBV21-1 is annotated as a pseudogene. The CDR3 is 18 amino acids in total, end residues counted. CDR3 residues: CASSSQGWGDRRNTEAFS.

This chain joins TRBV7-9 and TRBJ2-1; TRBD2 might be the D (5 bases). The CDR3 contains 12 residues. The V end lost 3 bases, the J end lost 11 bases, and 11 bases lay between the germline ends. CDR1 and CDR2 from the germline V gene are SEHNR and FQNEAQ (reference sequence). This CDR3 is CASSFSGNKQFF. The DNA for the CDR3 is TGTGCCAGCAGCTTTTCCGGGAACAAGCAGTTCTTC.

This clonotype was seen only a few times. In nucleotides, the CDR3 is TGTGCCAGCAGTATTGGTGTGAACACCGGGGAGCTGTTTTTT. This sequence encodes CASSIGVNTGELFF. The rearrangement joins TRBV7-2 to TRBJ2-2, with unresolved D. Trimming cost V 6 bases and J 1 base, with 9 bases left between them. The CDR3 is 14 amino acids. From germline, CDR1 is SGHTA and CDR2 FQGNSA.

Of note for this clonotype: One junction end does not reproduce the germline sequence, and a read error may be involved. The gene calls are TRBV12-3 or TRBV12-4 and TRBJ1-6; D is unresolved. This CDR3 comprises 13 residues. Here the CDR3 DNA reads TGTGCCAGCAGCAGAGAGCGAAATTCACCCTTCCACTTT. This codes for CASSRERNSPFHF.

This clonotype was found a few times. The chain couples TRBV4-1 to TRBJ2-7; D unresolved. The germline V and J ends were trimmed by 5 bases and 2 bases, with 13 bases remaining between them. This CDR3 has 14 amino acids. Germline values: CDR1 MGHRA, CDR2 YSYEKL. CDR3 sequence (DNA): TGCGCCAGCAGCGCGGTTGAAGGAACCTACGAGCAGTACTTC. This translates into CASSAVEGTYEQYF.

This clonotype was observed a handful of times. The chain combines TRBV20-1 with TRBJ2-5, with 8 bases fitting TRBD1. The junction had 15 bases not matched to a gene; V was cut back by 6 bases and J by 3 bases. The germline CDR1 and CDR2 sequences are DFQATT and SNEGSKA (reference sequence). This CDR3 has 16 residues. The CDR3 sequence is CSADLRQGLTEETQYF. In nucleotides, the CDR3 is TGCAGTGCCGACCTTCGACAGGGGTTAACCGAAGAGACCCAGTACTTC.

J is TRBJ2-4 and V is TRBV2; perhaps TRBD1 as D (6 bases). From germline, CDR1 is SNHLY and CDR2 FYNNEI. With 0 bases removed from V and 4 bases from J, the gap between germline ends came to 10 bases. There are 15 residues in the CDR3. Here the CDR3 reads CASSEARTAKNIQYF. The CDR3 nucleotides read TGTGCCAGCAGTGAAGCCAGGACAGCGAAAAACATTCAGTACTTC.

V is TRBV29-1 and J is TRBJ2-5, with D maybe TRBD2 (6 bases). The CDR3 extends over 13 amino acids. Germline V gene data show CDR1 as SQVTM and CDR2 as ANQGSEA. Trimming shortened V by 4 bases and J by 4 bases, and 13 bases separated the two germline ends. The chain's CDR3 is CSVGGGKRETQYF. DNA for the CDR3: TGCAGCGTTGGAGGCGGGAAGAGAGAGACCCAGTACTTC.

There are a few counts of this clonotype. The V call is TRBV29-1, the J call TRBJ2-1, with D possibly being TRBD2 (5 bases). CDR1 and CDR2 from the germline V gene are SQVTM and ANQGSEA. Trimming removed 2 bases from V and 3 bases from J, with 8 bases in between. This CDR3 has 13 residues. CDR3 sequence (DNA): TGCAGCGTTGAACTCGGGGTCTACAATGAGCAGTTCTTC. This encodes CSVELGVYNEQFF.

Only a few counts were recorded for this clonotype. J is TRBJ1-6 and V is TRBV9; D is possibly TRBD1 (5 bases). There are 14 residues in the CDR3. Germline V gene lookup returns CDR1 SGDLS and CDR2 YYNGEE. The V end lost 0 bases, the J end lost 7 bases, and 8 bases lay between the germline ends. DNA of the CDR3: TGTGCCAGCAGCGTAGGGGGGGAGAATTCACCCCTCCACTTT. This sequence encodes CASSVGGENSPLHF.

This chain joins TRBV6-2 or TRBV6-3 and TRBJ2-2; TRBD2 aligns across 9 bases. J lost 8 bases, V lost 10 bases, and 11 bases had no gene match. The V gene's germline CDR1 is MNHEY and CDR2 SVGEGT. The CDR3 sequence is 14 residues long. CDR3 residues: CATRVAGAPGELFF. In nucleotides, the CDR3 is TGTGCCACCCGGGTAGCGGGAGCTCCTGGGGAGCTGTTTTTT.

The V call is TRBV7-6, the J call TRBJ2-3, with 9 bases that match TRBD2. With 5 bases clipped from V and 1 base from J, the junction kept 7 bases outside the gene matches. CDR1 and CDR2 (germline): SGHVS, FNYEAQ. The CDR3 totals 16 residues. The CDR3: CASSRLAGGRTDTQYF. CDR3 DNA sequence: TGTGCCAGCAGCCGACTGGCGGGGGGGCGCACAGATACGCAGTATTTT.

The V gene is TRBV2, the J gene TRBJ1-5; TRBD1 agrees at 7 bases. Trimming took 5 bases from V and 5 from J; bases not matched to a gene: 9. The CDR3 consists of 15 residues. Per germline, CDR1 SNHLY and CDR2 FYNNEI. CDR3 nucleotide sequence: TGTGCCAGCAGTCCTGACAGGGTGGAGGATCAGCCCCAGCATTTT. This codes for CASSPDRVEDQPQHF. Based on the CDR3 plus reference TRBV2 and TRBJ1-5, the full variable domain is EPEVTQTPSHQVTQMGQEVILRCVPISNHLYFYWYRQILGQKVEFLVSFYNNEISEKSEIFDDQFSVERPDGSNFTLKIRSTKLEDSAMYFCASSPDRVEDQPQHFGDGTRLSIL.

J is TRBJ2-2 and V is TRBV11-2; D perhaps matches TRBD2 (5 bases). Germline-derived CDR1 and CDR2 are SGHAT and FQNNGV. V gave up 5 bases and J gave up 1 base, with 11 bases separating them. The CDR3 consists of 15 residues. Written as DNA, the CDR3 is TGTGCCAGCAGCGCGGGCAGTAGGAACACCGGGGAGCTGTTTTTT. Translating it yields CASSAGSRNTGELFF.

V gene TRBV27 combines with J gene TRBJ1-1; D not resolved. Trimming cost V 2 bases and J 3 bases, with 7 bases left between them. The CDR3 runs to 13 residues. Germline loops: CDR1 MNHEY, CDR2 SMNVEV (reference sequence). The CDR3 loop is CASSLDYDTEAFF. CDR3 coding DNA: TGTGCCAGCAGTTTAGATTACGACACTGAAGCTTTCTTT.

There are a few counts of this clonotype. This sequence joins TRBV6-5 and TRBJ1-2; TRBD1 aligns across 7 bases. Germline V lookup: CDR1 MNHEY, CDR2 SVGAGI. This CDR3 spans 13 amino acids. Trimming at V came to 6 bases and at J to 8 bases, leaving 9 bases not matched to a gene. DNA of the CDR3: TGTGCCAGCAGGGTGGGACAGCGCCAAGGCTACACCTTC. Its protein product is CASRVGQRQGYTF.

This clonotype was seen a handful of times. CDR3 region: CAVRDWRYNEQFF. In DNA, the CDR3 is TGTGCCGTTCGGGACTGGAGATACAATGAGCAGTTCTTC. The chain is built from TRBV11-2 and TRBJ2-1; a weak D match, TRBD2 (6 bases). CDR3 length equals 13 residues. Trimming removed 11 bases from V and 4 bases from J, with 15 bases in between. Per germline, CDR1 SGHAT and CDR2 FQNNGV.

The chain joins TRBV6-1 to TRBJ1-1; D is uncertain. The CDR3 has 13 amino acids. The germline CDR1 and CDR2 sequences are MNHNS and SASEGT. V was clipped by 0 bases and J by 8 bases, with 10 bases between them. Here the CDR3 DNA reads TGTGCCAGCAGTGAAGCCATTCAGACGGAAGCTTTCTTT. Its protein is CASSEAIQTEAFF.

The chain has TRBV18 and TRBJ2-1, with 13 bases that match TRBD2. The CDR3 length is 19 residues. CDR1 and CDR2 from the germline V gene are KGHSH and LQKENI. V dropped 1 base and J dropped 7; count of bases not matched to a gene: 13. This CDR3 reads CASSPRVLGTSGRGNEQFF. CDR3 nucleotides: TGTGCCAGCTCACCACGCGTTCTCGGAACTAGCGGGAGGGGGAATGAGCAGTTCTTC.

This clonotype occurred a few times. This sequence joins TRBV13 and TRBJ2-7, with D possibly matching TRBD2 (6 bases). V lost 3 bases and J 9 bases, leaving 18 bases between the germline ends. There are 14 residues in the CDR3. CDR1 and CDR2 from the germline V gene are PRHDT and FYEKMQ (reference sequence). The CDR3 region is CASSLVGGKEVQYF. The CDR3, as DNA: TGTGCCAGCAGCTTGGTCGGCGGGAAAGAGGTGCAGTACTTC.

The table lists this clonotype with a few counts. The chain has TRBV6-2 or TRBV6-3 and TRBJ2-3; either TRBD1 or TRBD2 may supply D (5 bases each). V lost 4 bases, J lost 4 bases, and 15 bases lay in between. CDR1 is MNHEY, CDR2 SVGEGT, per germline. The CDR3 is 15 amino acids. This chain's CDR3 is CASSSGHRDPDTQYF. In DNA, the CDR3 is TGTGCCAGCAGTTCCGGACATCGGGATCCAGATACGCAGTATTTT.

This clonotype turned up a few times. Here the CDR3 DNA reads TGTGCCAGCAGTGAACTATCCAGGGGTGCCTACGAGCAGTACTTC. Its translation: CASSELSRGAYEQYF. The chain has TRBV6-1 and TRBJ2-7, with D possibly TRBD1 on 6 matching bases. Deletions cut 2 bases from V and 2 bases from J, with 13 bases between. The germline CDR1 and CDR2 sequences are MNHNS and SASEGT. The CDR3 sequence is 15 residues long.

The chain combines TRBV16 with TRBJ1-6; TRBD1 matches 7 bases. V trimming: 4 bases; J trimming: 9 bases; junction bases outside the gene matches: 3. The V gene's germline CDR1 is KGHSY and CDR2 FQNENV. The CDR3 is 13 residues long. The CDR3 spells CASSPGTVSPLHF. For the CDR3, the DNA is TGTGCCAGCAGCCCCGGGACAGTTTCACCCCTCCACTTT.

This rearrangement joins TRBV7-9 to TRBJ2-2; 13 nucleotides match TRBD2. Germline-derived CDR1 and CDR2 are SEHNR and FQNEAQ (reference sequence). V trimming: 2 bases; J trimming: 3 bases; junction bases outside the gene matches: 9. The CDR3 runs 19 residues. This chain's CDR3 is CASSLTRTSGSQDTGELFF. The CDR3 DNA reads TGTGCCAGCAGCTTAACCAGGACTAGCGGGAGCCAGGACACCGGGGAGCTGTTTTTT.

The V gene is TRBV10-3, the J gene TRBJ2-7, with TRBD1 as a possible D gene (6 bases). The V gene lost 0 bases and the J gene lost 3 bases, with 9 bases spanning the gap. CDR1 and CDR2 (germline): ENHRY, SYGVKD. The CDR3 contains 14 residues. The CDR3 DNA reads as TGTGCCATCAGTGAGTCGTTAGGGGGCTACGAGCAGTACTTC. Protein: CAISESLGGYEQYF.

A few counts support this clonotype. This chain's CDR3 is CSVEKQTQETQYF. The CDR3 region has the DNA TGCAGCGTTGAAAAACAGACCCAAGAGACCCAGTACTTC. The chain combines TRBV29-1 with TRBJ2-5; D unresolved. V lost 2 bases and J 1 base, leaving 8 bases between the germline ends. The CDR3 loop spans 13 amino acids. Looked up from germline, CDR1 is SQVTM and CDR2 is ANQGSEA.

This clonotype was observed a few times. V and J are TRBV3-2 and TRBJ2-7; the D segment call TRBD2 is taken from the table without a DNA check. TRBV3-2 is labeled a pseudogene. The CDR3 contains 15 residues. CDR3 nucleotide sequence: TGTGCCAGCAGCCAAGGCCGACGGAGGAACTACGAGCAGTACTTC. Translating gives CASSQGRRRNYEQYF.